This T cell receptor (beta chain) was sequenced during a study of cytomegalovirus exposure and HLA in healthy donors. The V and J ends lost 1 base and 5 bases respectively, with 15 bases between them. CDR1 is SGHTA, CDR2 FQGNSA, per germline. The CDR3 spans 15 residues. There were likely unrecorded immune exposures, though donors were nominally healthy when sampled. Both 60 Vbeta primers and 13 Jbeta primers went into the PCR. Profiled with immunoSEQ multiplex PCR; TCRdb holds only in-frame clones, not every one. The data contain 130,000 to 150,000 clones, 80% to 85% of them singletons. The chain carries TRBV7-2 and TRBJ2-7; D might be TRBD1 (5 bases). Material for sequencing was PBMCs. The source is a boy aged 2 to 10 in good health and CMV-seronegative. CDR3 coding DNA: TGTGCCAGCAGCTTAGGATATGGGCAGGGCCACGAGCAGTACTTC. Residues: CASSLGYGQGHEQYF.